This is a list of T cell receptor beta chains from one sample in a study of Graves' ophthalmopathy and Graves' hyperthyroidism. TCRdb redid the calling of the multiplex PCR reads with MiXCR, one entry per CDR3 protein. The sample contains some 750,000 distinct CDR3 sequences, roughly two fifths of which appear only once. The specimen was peripheral blood. The receptors originated from an adult man with Graves' ophthalmopathy. Both conserved end residues are part of each CDR3. The D gene is left open where the match is weak. A row's size may be missing; if present it is once, few, many or a size class.

-	many	TRBV10-3	TRBJ2-5	CAISETQDSRETQYF	TGTGCCATCAGCGAGACGCAGGACTCAAGGGAGACCCAGTACTTC
TRBD1	many	TRBV7-2	TRBJ1-6	CASSLVGLGQGYNSPLHF	TGTGCCAGCAGCTTAGTAGGCCTAGGACAGGGGTATAATTCACCCCTCCACTTT
TRBD1	few	TRBV5-1	TRBJ2-7	CASSFDRALNLYREQYF	TGCGCCAGCAGCTTTGACAGGGCCCTCAACCTCTATCGCGAGCAGTACTTC
TRBD1	many	TRBV7-9	TRBJ2-7	CASSEGTGPSHEQYF	TGTGCCAGCAGCGAAGGGACAGGTCCTTCTCACGAGCAGTACTTC
-	-	TRBV2	TRBJ1-6	CASSERSAYNSPLHF	TGTGCCAGCAGTGAACGTTCAGCCTATAATTCACCCCTCCACTTT
-	-	TRBV7-9	TRBJ1-5	CASSPPGAPNQPQHF	TGTGCCAGCAGCCCACCCGGGGCGCCAAATCAGCCCCAGCATTTT
-	-	TRBV7-9	TRBJ2-2	CASSLGFSGDTGELFF	TGTGCCAGCAGCTTAGGGTTTTCCGGGGACACCGGGGAGCTGTTTTTT
-	few	TRBV11-3	TRBJ2-5	CASSLGMTGSEETQYF	TGTGCCAGCAGCTTAGGCATGACAGGAAGTGAAGAGACCCAGTACTTC
-	many	TRBV7-9	TRBJ1-2	CASSLLVYGYTF	TGTGCCAGCAGCTTATTAGTCTATGGCTACACCTTC
TRBD1	few	TRBV7-9	TRBJ2-5	CASSQEVDRGETQYF	TGTGCCAGCAGCCAAGAGGTGGACAGGGGGGAGACCCAGTACTTC
-	-	TRBV12-3/TRBV12-4	TRBJ2-7	CASSLSEASEQYF	TGTGCCAGCAGCCTTTCAGAGGCCAGCGAGCAGTACTTC
-	-	TRBV19	TRBJ1-3	CASSIFGASGNTIYF	TGTGCCAGTAGTATATTCGGGGCCTCTGGAAACACCATATATTTT
TRBD1	few	TRBV10-3	TRBJ1-2	CASRQSTGNGYTF	TGTGCCAGCAGGCAATCGACAGGGAATGGCTACACCTTC
-	-	TRBV29-1	TRBJ1-3	CSVEGQDNTIYF	TGCAGCGTTGAAGGACAGGATAACACCATATATTTT
-	-	TRBV10-3	TRBJ1-1	CASSELWGTKTEAFF	TGTGCCAGCAGTGAACTCTGGGGGACGAAAACTGAAGCTTTCTTT
TRBD1	few	TRBV6-4	TRBJ1-4	CASMTGFHEKLFF	TGTGCCAGCATGACAGGGTTTCATGAAAAACTGTTTTTT
TRBD1	-	TRBV6-1	TRBJ1-1	CASSEKTGDYDAFF	TGTGCCAGCAGTGAGAAGACAGGGGACTACGATGCTTTCTTT
-	-	TRBV7-2	TRBJ1-1	CASSLAASVGMRWTEAFF	TGTGCCAGCAGCTTAGCCGCGTCAGTCGGCATGCGGTGGACTGAAGCTTTCTTT
-	-	TRBV2	TRBJ1-1	CASRVRRTGIGTEAFF	TGTGCCAGCAGAGTGAGGAGAACAGGGATTGGTACTGAAGCTTTCTTT
-	few	TRBV5-1	TRBJ1-1	CASSYRGTGGMNTEAFF	TGCGCCAGCAGCTACCGGGGGACGGGCGGCATGAACACTGAAGCTTTCTTT
-	many	TRBV6-5	TRBJ1-6	CASRIDRLSPLHF	TGTGCCAGCAGAATAGACAGGCTATCACCCCTCCACTTT
TRBD1	few	TRBV5-1	TRBJ2-5	CASSLSRTGEETQYF	TGCGCCAGCAGCCTATCACGGACAGGGGAAGAGACCCAGTACTTC
TRBD1	-	TRBV16	TRBJ2-2	CASSFGATGRDTGELFF	TGTGCCAGCAGCTTTGGGGCGACAGGGCGGGACACCGGGGAGCTGTTTTTT